Each of the 19 T cell receptor beta chains below was sequenced from the same sample in a study of blood T cell repertoires in COVID-19. TCRdb keeps only in-frame clones here, not all; method: immunoSEQ multiplex PCR. Altogether about 97,000 clones are present, around 84% being singletons, with the ten largest covering around 1.9%. Sequenced input: peripheral blood. These TCRs come from a woman aged 65 to 85 with active or convalescent COVID-19.

The gene calls are TRBV7-2 and TRBJ2-3; D not certain. V was shortened by 5 bases and J by 0 bases, with 3 bases between the two germline ends. Looked up from germline, CDR1 is SGHTA and CDR2 is FQGNSA. This CDR3 region has 12 residues. Written as DNA, the CDR3 is TGTGCCAGCAGCGTAAGCACAGATACGCAGTATTTT. It yields the protein CASSVSTDTQYF. The complete variable domain, with remaining parts taken from reference TRBV7-2 and TRBJ2-3, reads GAGVSQSPSNKVTEKGKDVELRCDPISGHTALYWYRQSLGQGLEFLIYFQGNSAPDKSGLPSDRFSAERTGGSVSTLTIQRTQQEDSAVYLCASSVSTDTQYFGPGTRLTVL.

This clone appeared a single time. The CDR3 loop reads CASSPPSDYGYTF. For the CDR3, the DNA is TGTGCCAGCTCACCACCATCGGACTATGGCTACACCTTC. The chain links TRBV18 to TRBJ1-2; unclear D gene. Between the trimmed V and J ends, which lost 0 bases and 3 bases, there was a span of 5 bases. CDR3 length: 13 residues. Germline CDR1 reads KGHSH; CDR2 reads LQKENI.

The gene calls are TRBV3-1 (or the pseudogene TRBV3-2) and TRBJ2-4; 9 positions agree with TRBD1. The germline gives CDR1 LGHDT, CDR2 YNNKEL (reference sequence). This CDR3 comprises 16 residues. V gave up 2 bases and J gave up 6 bases; unmatched junction bases: 8. In nucleotides, the CDR3 is TGTGCCAGCAGCCAACGCCGGGACAGGGAGCTAAACATTCAGTACTTC. It specifies CASSQRRDRELNIQYF.

The chain is built from TRBV5-6 and TRBJ2-1, with 9 bases aligning to TRBD2. This CDR3 region has 18 residues. Trimming cost V 3 bases and J 6 bases; bases outside gene matches: 16. Germline-derived CDR1 and CDR2 are SGHDT and YYEEEE. This CDR3 reads CASSSLTGLAGLGNEQFF. The CDR3 DNA reads TGTGCCAGCAGCTCCCTAACGGGCCTAGCGGGATTAGGCAATGAGCAGTTCTTC.

V gene TRBV11-2 combines with J gene TRBJ2-2; 10 bases fit TRBD2. CDR3 length: 16 residues. Germline CDR1 and CDR2: SGHAT and FQNNGV. After removal of 3 bases from V and 8 bases from J, the junction contained 9 bases not matched to a gene. The CDR3 protein is CASSLHRLAGSGELFF. CDR3 sequence (DNA): TGTGCCAGCAGCTTGCACCGACTAGCGGGTTCAGGGGAGCTGTTTTTT.

V usage is TRBV18 and J usage is TRBJ2-1; D ambiguous. Germline V gene data show CDR1 as KGHSH and CDR2 as LQKENI. Trimming shortened V by 6 bases and J by 4 bases, and 4 bases separated the two germline ends. This CDR3 region has 11 residues. The CDR3 sequence: CASSQYNEQFF. CDR3 DNA sequence: TGTGCCAGCTCTCAGTACAATGAGCAGTTCTTC.

The CDR3 DNA sequence: TGTGCCAGCAGCCAATCTGGACTTATTACCGGGGAGCTGTTTTTT. This encodes CASSQSGLITGELFF. This rearrangement joins TRBV3-1 (or the pseudogene TRBV3-2) to TRBJ2-2; D possibly corresponds to TRBD2 (5 bases). CDR1 and CDR2 from the germline V gene are LGHDT and YNNKEL (reference sequence). The V and J ends lost 2 bases and 5 bases respectively, with 12 bases between them. The CDR3 contains 15 residues.

The table lists this clone with many counts. The rearrangement uses TRBV29-1 and TRBJ1-4; 8 bases agree with TRBD1. V shed 7 bases and J 0 bases; nucleotides not matched to a gene: 10. The V gene's germline CDR1 is SQVTM and CDR2 ANQGSEA. The CDR3 totals 16 residues. The CDR3 sequence: CSANGQGSTTNEKLFF. The DNA for the CDR3 is TGCAGCGCTAACGGACAGGGTAGCACAACTAATGAAAAACTGTTTTTT.

The chain has TRBV6-5 and TRBJ2-3; 8 positions match TRBD2. Germline V gene sequence: CDR1 MNHEY, CDR2 SVGAGI. J was trimmed by 1 base and V by 5 bases; bases with no gene match: 2. The CDR3 sequence is 14 residues long. The chain's CDR3 is CASSTGGGTDTQYF. The CDR3 DNA is TGTGCCAGCAGTACGGGAGGGGGCACAGATACGCAGTATTTT.

The rearrangement joins TRBV7-9 to TRBJ2-2; the D is unclear. The CDR3 has 14 amino acids. Trimming shortened V by 8 bases and J by 2 bases, and 12 bases separated the two germline ends. The germline V gene has CDR1 SEHNR and CDR2 FQNEAQ (reference sequence). The CDR3 spells CASLGVANTGELFF. The CDR3 nucleotides read TGTGCCAGCCTGGGCGTGGCAAACACCGGGGAGCTGTTTTTT.

The chain recombines TRBV4-2 with TRBJ2-7; a weak D match, TRBD1 (6 bases). This CDR3 contains 15 residues. Between the trimmed V and J ends, which lost 3 bases and 3 bases, there was a span of 15 bases. Germline-derived CDR1 and CDR2 are LGHNA and YNFKEQ. The DNA of the CDR3 is TGTGCCAGCAGCCACTGGGGGCAGGGCGACTACGAGCAGTACTTC. The encoded protein is CASSHWGQGDYEQYF.

This clone has just one count. The rearrangement uses TRBV5-3 and TRBJ2-3, with 7 nucleotides matching TRBD1. TRBV5-3 is an ORF; its function is uncertain. J lost 0 bases, V lost 5 bases, and 9 bases had no gene match. This CDR3 contains 16 residues. CDR3 sequence: CARRWTGCTSTDTQYF. The CDR3 region has the DNA TGTGCCAGAAGGTGGACAGGTTGTACTAGCACAGATACGCAGTATTTT.

This rearrangement joins TRBV11-2 to TRBJ2-1; weak D call: TRBD2 (6 bases). The V gene's germline CDR1 is SGHAT and CDR2 FQNNGV. Trimming removed 0 bases at V and 8 bases at J, with 17 bases between. There are 16 residues in the CDR3. CDR3 coding DNA: TGTGCCAGCAGCTTAGATCTTGGACTAAACGAAGATGAGCAGTTCTTC. This translates into CASSLDLGLNEDEQFF.

The V call is TRBV19, the J call TRBJ2-7; 8 positions match TRBD1. Germline assignment: CDR1 LNHDA and CDR2 SQIVND (reference sequence). V gave up 5 bases and J gave up 1 base; unmatched junction bases: 7. CDR3 length equals 15 residues. Written as DNA, the CDR3 is TGTGCCAGTAGTCCCCTGGACAGGGATTCCTACGAGCAGTACTTC. It yields the protein CASSPLDRDSYEQYF.

V usage is TRBV5-5 and J usage is TRBJ1-1, with 9 nucleotides matching TRBD1. From germline, CDR1 is SGHKS and CDR2 YYEKEE (reference sequence). The CDR3 loop spans 14 amino acids. Germline trimming cut 4 bases from V and 13 bases from J; bases unmatched to any gene: 14. The chain's CDR3 is CASSGSRDRAIDFF. DNA of the CDR3: TGTGCCAGCAGCGGTTCCCGGGACAGGGCGATTGATTTCTTT.

V gene TRBV7-2 combines with J gene TRBJ2-3; TRBD2 agrees at 11 bases. The CDR3 sequence is 15 residues long. Germline assignment: CDR1 SGHTA and CDR2 FQGNSA. V lost 0 bases to trimming and J lost 4 bases; unmatched junction nucleotides: 0. CDR3 coding DNA: TGTGCCAGCAGCTTAGCGGGACTAGCGGCAGATACGCAGTATTTT. Its translation: CASSLAGLAADTQYF.

This chain joins TRBV6-5 and TRBJ1-3, with D uncertain. The CDR3 is 13 amino acids. Germline CDR1 reads MNHEY; CDR2 reads SVGAGI. Trimming took off 6 bases at V and 3 bases at J, with 9 bases between the two ends. The CDR3 bases are TGTGCCAGCAGCCCCCCGGGTGGAAACACCATATATTTT. Translation: CASSPPGGNTIYF.

V is TRBV19 and J is TRBJ1-4; D may be TRBD1 (6 bases). The CDR3 length is 15 residues. V shed 5 bases and J shed 7 bases, with 17 bases lying between them. Per germline, CDR1 LNHDA and CDR2 SQIVND (reference sequence). The CDR3 region is CASSLQGQWGEKLFF. In nucleotides, the CDR3 is TGTGCCAGTAGTTTACAGGGTCAGTGGGGTGAAAAACTGTTTTTT.

This sequence joins TRBV7-9 and TRBJ1-1, with a tentative D call TRBD1 (6 bases). The CDR3 is 14 amino acids. Germline CDR1 and CDR2: SEHNR and FQNEAQ (reference sequence). The V end lost 2 bases, the J end lost 4 bases, and 11 bases lay between the germline ends. The CDR3 nucleotides read TGTGCCAGCAGCTTAACGACAGGAGCCACTGAAGCTTTCTTT. It encodes CASSLTTGATEAFF.